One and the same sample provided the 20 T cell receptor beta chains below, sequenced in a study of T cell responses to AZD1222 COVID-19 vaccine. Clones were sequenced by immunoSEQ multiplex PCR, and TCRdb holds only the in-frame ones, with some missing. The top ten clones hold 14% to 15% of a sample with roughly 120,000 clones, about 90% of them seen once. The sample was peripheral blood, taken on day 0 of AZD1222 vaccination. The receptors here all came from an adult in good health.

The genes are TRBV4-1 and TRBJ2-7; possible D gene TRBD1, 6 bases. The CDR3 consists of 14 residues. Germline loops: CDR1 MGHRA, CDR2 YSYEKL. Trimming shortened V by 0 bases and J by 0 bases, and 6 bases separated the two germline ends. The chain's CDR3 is CASSQEDSSYEQYF. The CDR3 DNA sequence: TGCGCCAGCAGCCAAGAGGACAGCTCCTACGAGCAGTACTTC.

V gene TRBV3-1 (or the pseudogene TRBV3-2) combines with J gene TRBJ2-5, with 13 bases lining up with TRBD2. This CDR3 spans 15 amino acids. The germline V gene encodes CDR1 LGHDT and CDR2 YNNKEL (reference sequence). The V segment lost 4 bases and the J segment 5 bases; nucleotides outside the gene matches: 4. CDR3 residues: CASSPGLAGLETQYF. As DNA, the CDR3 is TGTGCCAGCAGCCCGGGACTAGCGGGGTTGGAGACCCAGTACTTC.

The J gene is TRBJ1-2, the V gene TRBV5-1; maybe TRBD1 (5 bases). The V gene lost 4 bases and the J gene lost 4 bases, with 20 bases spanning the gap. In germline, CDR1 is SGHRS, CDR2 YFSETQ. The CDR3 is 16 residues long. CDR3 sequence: CASSILPQGEGYGYTF. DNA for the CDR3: TGCGCCAGCAGCATCCTCCCGCAGGGTGAGGGCTATGGCTACACCTTC.

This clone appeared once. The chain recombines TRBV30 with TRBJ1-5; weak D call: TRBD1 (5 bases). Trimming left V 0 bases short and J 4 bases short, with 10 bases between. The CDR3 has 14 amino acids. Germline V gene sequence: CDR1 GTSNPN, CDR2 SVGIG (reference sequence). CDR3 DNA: TGTGCCTGGAGTGTAGGGGCTGATAATCAGCCCCAGCATTTT. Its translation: CAWSVGADNQPQHF.

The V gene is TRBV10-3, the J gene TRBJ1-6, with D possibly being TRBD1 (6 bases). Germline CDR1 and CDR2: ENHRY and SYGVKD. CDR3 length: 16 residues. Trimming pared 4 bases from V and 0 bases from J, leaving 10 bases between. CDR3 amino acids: CAISGQGGSYNSPLHF. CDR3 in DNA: TGTGCCATCAGTGGCCAAGGGGGCTCCTATAATTCACCCCTCCACTTT.

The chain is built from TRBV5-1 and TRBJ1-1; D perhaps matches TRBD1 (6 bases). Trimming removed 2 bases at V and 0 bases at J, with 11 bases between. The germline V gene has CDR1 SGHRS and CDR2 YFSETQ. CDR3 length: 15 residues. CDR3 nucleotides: TGCGCCAGCAGCTTCGAGGGGGGGATGAACACTGAAGCTTTCTTT. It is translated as CASSFEGGMNTEAFF.

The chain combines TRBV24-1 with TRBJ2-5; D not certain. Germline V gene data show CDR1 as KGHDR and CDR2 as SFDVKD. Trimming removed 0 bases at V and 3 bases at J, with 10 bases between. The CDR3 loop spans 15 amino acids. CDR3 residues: CATSDLEQRKETQYF. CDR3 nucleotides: TGTGCCACCAGTGATTTGGAACAGCGAAAAGAGACCCAGTACTTC.

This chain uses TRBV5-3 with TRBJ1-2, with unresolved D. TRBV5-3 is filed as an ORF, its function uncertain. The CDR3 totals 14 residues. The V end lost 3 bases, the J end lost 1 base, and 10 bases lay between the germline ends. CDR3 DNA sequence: TGTGCCAGAAGCTACCGACCGAGTAACTATGGCTACACCTTC. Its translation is CARSYRPSNYGYTF.

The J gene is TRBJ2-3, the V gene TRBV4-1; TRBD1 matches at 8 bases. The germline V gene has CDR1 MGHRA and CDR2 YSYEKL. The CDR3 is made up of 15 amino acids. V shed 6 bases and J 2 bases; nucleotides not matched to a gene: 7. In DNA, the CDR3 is TGCGCCAGCAGGGAATGGACAGGGTACACAGATACGCAGTATTTT. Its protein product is CASREWTGYTDTQYF.

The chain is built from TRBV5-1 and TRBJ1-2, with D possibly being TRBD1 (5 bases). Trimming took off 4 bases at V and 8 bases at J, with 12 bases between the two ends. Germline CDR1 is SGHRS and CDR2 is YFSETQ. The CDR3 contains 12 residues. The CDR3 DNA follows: TGCGCCAGCAGCGGACGGGACTCCGGCTACACCTTC. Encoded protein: CASSGRDSGYTF.

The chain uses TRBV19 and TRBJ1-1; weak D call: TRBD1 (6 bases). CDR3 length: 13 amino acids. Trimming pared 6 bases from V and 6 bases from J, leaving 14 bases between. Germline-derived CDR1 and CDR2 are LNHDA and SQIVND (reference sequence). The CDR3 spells CASSPTGFAEAFF. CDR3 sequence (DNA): TGTGCCAGTAGCCCAACAGGGTTCGCTGAAGCTTTCTTT.

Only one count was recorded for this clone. CDR3 loop: CASSLGGAGYTF. DNA for the CDR3: TGCGCCAGCAGCTTGGGCGGGGCTGGCTACACCTTC. The chain is built from TRBV5-1 and TRBJ1-2; a weak D match, TRBD1 (5 bases). V dropped 0 bases and J dropped 7 bases, with 7 bases sitting between them. Looked up from germline, CDR1 is SGHRS and CDR2 is YFSETQ. This CDR3 is built from 12 residues.

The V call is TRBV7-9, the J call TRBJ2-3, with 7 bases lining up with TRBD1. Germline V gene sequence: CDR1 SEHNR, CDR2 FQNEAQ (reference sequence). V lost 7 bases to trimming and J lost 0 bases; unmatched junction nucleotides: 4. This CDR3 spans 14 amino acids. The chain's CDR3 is CASKPTGSTDTQYF. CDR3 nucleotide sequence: TGTGCCAGCAAACCGACAGGGAGCACAGATACGCAGTATTTT.

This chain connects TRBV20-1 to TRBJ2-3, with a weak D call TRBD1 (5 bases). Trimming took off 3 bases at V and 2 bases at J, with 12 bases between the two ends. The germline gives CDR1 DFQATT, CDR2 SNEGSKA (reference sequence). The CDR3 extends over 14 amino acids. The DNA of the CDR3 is TGCAGTGCTAGTAGACAGAGCCTCACAGATACGCAGTATTTT. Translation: CSASRQSLTDTQYF.

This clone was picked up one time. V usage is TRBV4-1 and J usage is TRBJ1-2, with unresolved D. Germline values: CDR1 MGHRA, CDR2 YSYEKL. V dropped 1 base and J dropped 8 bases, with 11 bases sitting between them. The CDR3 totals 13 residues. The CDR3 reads CASSQVGEGGYTF. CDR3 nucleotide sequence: TGCGCCAGCAGCCAAGTGGGCGAGGGAGGCTACACCTTC.

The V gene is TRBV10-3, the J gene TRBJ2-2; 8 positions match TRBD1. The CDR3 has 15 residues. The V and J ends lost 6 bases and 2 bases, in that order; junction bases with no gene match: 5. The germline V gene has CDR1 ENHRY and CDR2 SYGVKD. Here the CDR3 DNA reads TGTGCCATCAGCGCCGACAGGGGAAACACCGGGGAGCTGTTTTTT. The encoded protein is CAISADRGNTGELFF.

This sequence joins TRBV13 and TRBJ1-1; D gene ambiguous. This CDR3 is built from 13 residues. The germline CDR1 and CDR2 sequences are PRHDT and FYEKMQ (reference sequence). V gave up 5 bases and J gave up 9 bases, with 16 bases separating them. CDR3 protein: CASSPPRAAQAFF. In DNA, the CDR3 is TGTGCCAGCAGCCCCCCTCGAGCAGCCCAAGCTTTCTTT.

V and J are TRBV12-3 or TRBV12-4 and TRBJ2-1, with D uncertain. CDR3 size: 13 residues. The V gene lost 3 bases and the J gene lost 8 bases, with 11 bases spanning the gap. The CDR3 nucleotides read TGTGCCAGCAGTTTCTTCCGGGCCGATGAGCAGTTCTTC. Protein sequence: CASSFFRADEQFF.

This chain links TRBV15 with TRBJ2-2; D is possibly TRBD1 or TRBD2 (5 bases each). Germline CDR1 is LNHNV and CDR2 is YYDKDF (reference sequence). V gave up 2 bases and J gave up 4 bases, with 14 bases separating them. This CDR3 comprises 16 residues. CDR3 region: CATSRLPGAGTGELFF. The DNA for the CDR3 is TGTGCCACCAGCAGATTGCCCGGGGCGGGCACCGGGGAGCTGTTTTTT.

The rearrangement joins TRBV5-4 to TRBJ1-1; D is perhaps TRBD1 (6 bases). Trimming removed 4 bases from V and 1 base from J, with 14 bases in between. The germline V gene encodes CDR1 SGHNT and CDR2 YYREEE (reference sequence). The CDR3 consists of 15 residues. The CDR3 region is CASSPRGGENTEAFF. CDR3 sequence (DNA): TGTGCCAGCAGCCCAAGAGGGGGAGAGAACACTGAAGCTTTCTTT.